The next 10 T cell receptor beta chains were all read from a single sample in a study of blood T cell repertoires in COVID-19. The table came from immunoSEQ multiplex PCR; TCRdb's copy has only in-frame clones and leaves some out. Altogether approximately 220,000 clones are present, roughly four fifths being singletons, with the ten largest covering 4.7%. The sample taken for sequencing was peripheral blood. These TCRs come from a woman in her 70s with acute or convalescent COVID-19.

The genes are TRBV7-8 and TRBJ2-3; tentative D call: TRBD2 (6 bases). Trimming removed 4 bases at V and 1 base at J, with 15 bases between. The CDR3 has 16 residues. Germline V gene lookup returns CDR1 SGHVS and CDR2 FQNEAQ. The CDR3 sequence: CASSWVGGIGTDTQYF. The CDR3, as DNA: TGTGCCAGCAGCTGGGTCGGGGGAATTGGCACAGATACGCAGTATTTT.

This clone occurred once. The J gene is TRBJ2-3, the V gene TRBV9; weak D call: TRBD1 (5 bases). Germline-derived CDR1 and CDR2 are SGDLS and YYNGEE. V dropped 0 bases and J dropped 3 bases, with 8 bases sitting between them. This CDR3 has 14 residues. CDR3 sequence: CASSVARETDTQYF. The CDR3 bases are TGTGCCAGCAGCGTAGCCAGGGAAACAGATACGCAGTATTTT.

The V gene is TRBV6-5, the J gene TRBJ2-6; tentatively, D is TRBD1 (6 bases). This CDR3 spans 15 amino acids. CDR1 is MNHEY, CDR2 SVGAGI, per germline. Trimming left V 8 bases short and J 3 bases short, with 14 bases between. CDR3 region: CASDGRQVGANVLTF. CDR3 DNA: TGTGCCAGCGACGGGCGACAGGTTGGGGCCAACGTCCTGACTTTC.

This chain connects TRBV3-1 (or the pseudogene TRBV3-2) to TRBJ2-7, with 7 bases that match TRBD2. The germline CDR1 and CDR2 sequences are LGHDT and YNNKEL (reference sequence). The ends lost 6 bases at V and 0 bases at J; junction bases unmatched: 2. The CDR3 has 13 amino acids. The CDR3: CASSPSGSYEQYF. The CDR3, as DNA: TGTGCCAGCAGTCCTAGCGGCTCCTACGAGCAGTACTTC.

This chain uses TRBV4-3 with TRBJ2-3; D unresolved. The CDR3 is made up of 14 amino acids. The V gene's germline CDR1 is LGHNA and CDR2 YSLEER. The germline V and J ends were trimmed by 2 bases and 2 bases, with 8 bases remaining between them. The CDR3 protein is CASSQSLSTDTQYF. CDR3 bases: TGCGCCAGCAGCCAATCCCTTTCCACAGATACGCAGTATTTT.

The V and J genes are TRBV4-3 and TRBJ1-1; no clear D. Trimming stripped 4 bases from V and 5 bases from J, with 11 bases between. The CDR3 has 13 amino acids. Germline values: CDR1 LGHNA, CDR2 YSLEER. CDR3 in DNA: TGCGCCAGCAGCCGAGGGCGGGGAACTGAAGCTTTCTTT. This encodes CASSRGRGTEAFF.

The chain employs TRBV24-1 and TRBJ1-2; D may be TRBD1 (5 bases). CDR3 length equals 14 residues. The germline V gene has CDR1 KGHDR and CDR2 SFDVKD. Trimming cost V 4 bases and J 2 bases, with 10 bases left between them. CDR3 nucleotide sequence: TGTGCCACCAGTGAAGGGAGGGGAAACTATGGCTACACCTTC. Translation: CATSEGRGNYGYTF.

V gene TRBV4-3 combines with J gene TRBJ2-5; tentatively, D is TRBD1 (5 bases). Germline-derived CDR1 and CDR2 are LGHNA and YSLEER. The CDR3 consists of 13 residues. Trimming took off 8 bases at V and 3 bases at J, with 13 bases between the two ends. The CDR3 region is CASGPLGEETQYF. The CDR3 nucleotides are TGCGCCAGCGGCCCATTAGGGGAAGAGACCCAGTACTTC.

The J gene is TRBJ1-4, the V gene TRBV2; possible D gene TRBD1, 6 bases. V was cut by 0 bases and J by 2 bases, with 10 bases left in between. Germline CDR1 is SNHLY and CDR2 is FYNNEI. This CDR3 is built from 16 residues. The chain's CDR3 is CASSEARGGTNEKLFF. In DNA, the CDR3 is TGTGCCAGCAGTGAAGCCCGGGGGGGCACTAATGAAAAACTGTTTTTT.

This sequence joins TRBV4-3 and TRBJ1-1; 9 nucleotides line up with TRBD1. The CDR3 covers 16 residues. The germline V gene encodes CDR1 LGHNA and CDR2 YSLEER. After removal of 2 bases from V and 4 bases from J, the junction contained 8 bases not matched to a gene. Here the CDR3 reads CASSQSTGGLITEAFF. In DNA, the CDR3 is TGCGCCAGCAGCCAATCGACAGGGGGTCTAATCACTGAAGCTTTCTTT.